This TCR beta chain was identified during a study of shared clonotypes between healthy human individuals. The CDR3 spans 12 residues. Germline CDR1 and CDR2: MRHNA and SNTAGT. Study processing details: There were no quality scores in the junction-only immunoSEQ sequences, so filtering differed. Sequencing was performed with immunoSEQ multiplex PCR; in TCRdb, only in-frame clones are kept and a portion is missing. From that table come the V and J calls and clone size; the DNA was used to work out D and trimming. The data hold under 600,000 clones, with approximately 97% observed a single time. The chain recombines TRBV6-4 with TRBJ2-5; no clear D gene. Matching the DNA end better, TRBJ2-7 makes the J call doubtful. The sequencing input was naive CD4+ T cells sorted from blood. Noted subset: CD45RA+ positively selected. The origin of this receptor is a woman aged 30 to 39 in good health. The CDR3 spells CASSDSKVEQYF. The DNA for the CDR3 is TGTGCCAGCAGTGACTCGAAGGTCGAGCAGTACTTC.